This TCR beta chain came from a study of control samples from healthy donors and cancer patients (dated by TCRdb to about 2020). Receptor amplification or capture employed the immunoSEQ multiplex PCR assay. TCRdb provides this immuneACCESS table in a form limited to in-frame rearrangements. Some clones are lacking; in checked studies, under half of them reflect an unresolved V gene, and why the rest are absent is not known. This sample holds tens of thousands of clones; approximately 89% were observed only once. Around 23% of the sample comes from the top ten. With respect to this clone: Its antigen is not yet known. No quality values exist for individual bases; no much larger clone is one base distant.

Sequencing was done on a sample of PBMCs. The origin of this receptor is a woman between 35 and 50 years old with head and neck cancer.

The nucleotides read TGCGCCAGCAGCCAGGAACTCCGACTAGCGGGAGATGAGCAGTTCTTC. It translates as CASSQELRLAGDEQFF. This chain joins TRBV4-1 to TRBJ2-1; 12 nucleotides in the junction match TRBD2. In the germline V gene, CDR1 corresponds to MGHRA and CDR2 to YSYEKL. The CDR3 spans 16 residues, from the cysteine through the phenylalanine. The kept DNA is CDR3 alone, 48 bases in frame from the first base. For this chain, trimming is 3 bases at the V end and 8 bases at the J end, and the number of junction bases without a gene match is 8.